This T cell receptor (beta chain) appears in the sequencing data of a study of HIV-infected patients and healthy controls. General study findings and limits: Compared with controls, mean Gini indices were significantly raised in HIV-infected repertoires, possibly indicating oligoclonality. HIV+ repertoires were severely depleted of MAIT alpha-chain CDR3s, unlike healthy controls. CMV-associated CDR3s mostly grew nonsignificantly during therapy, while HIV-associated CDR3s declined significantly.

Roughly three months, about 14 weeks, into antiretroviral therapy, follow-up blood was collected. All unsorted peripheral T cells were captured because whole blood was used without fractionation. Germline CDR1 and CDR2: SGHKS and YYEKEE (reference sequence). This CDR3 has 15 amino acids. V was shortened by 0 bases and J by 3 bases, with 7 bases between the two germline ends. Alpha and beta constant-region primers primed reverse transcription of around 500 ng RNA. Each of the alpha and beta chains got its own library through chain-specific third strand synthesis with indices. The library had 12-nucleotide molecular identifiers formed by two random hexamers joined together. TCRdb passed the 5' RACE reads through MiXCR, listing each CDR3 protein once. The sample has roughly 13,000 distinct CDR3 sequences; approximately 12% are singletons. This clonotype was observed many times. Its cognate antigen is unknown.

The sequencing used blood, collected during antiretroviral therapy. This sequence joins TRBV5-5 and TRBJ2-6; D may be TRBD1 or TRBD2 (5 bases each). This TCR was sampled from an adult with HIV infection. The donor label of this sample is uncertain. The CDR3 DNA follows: TGTGCCAGCAGCTTGGGGGACCTTGGGGCCAACGTCCTGACTTTC. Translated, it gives CASSLGDLGANVLTF.